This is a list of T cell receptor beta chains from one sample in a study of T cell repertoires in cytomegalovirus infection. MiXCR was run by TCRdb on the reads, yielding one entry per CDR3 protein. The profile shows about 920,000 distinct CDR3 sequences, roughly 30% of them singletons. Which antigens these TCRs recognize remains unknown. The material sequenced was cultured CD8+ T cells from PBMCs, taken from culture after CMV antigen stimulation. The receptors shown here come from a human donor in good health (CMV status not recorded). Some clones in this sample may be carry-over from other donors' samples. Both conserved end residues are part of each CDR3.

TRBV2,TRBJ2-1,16,CASSPTSPGGRDEQFF
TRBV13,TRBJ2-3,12,CASSPVSDTQYF
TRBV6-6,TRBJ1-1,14,CASRLWTVGTEAFF
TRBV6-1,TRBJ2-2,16,CASTPRGALNTGELFF
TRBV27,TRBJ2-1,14,CASRWGGGYNEQFF
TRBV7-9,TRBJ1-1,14,CASRPPWRDTEAFF
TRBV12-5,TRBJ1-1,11,CASGELTEAFF
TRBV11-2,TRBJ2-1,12,CASSLNVDEQFF
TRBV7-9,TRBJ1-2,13,CASSLADRYGYTF
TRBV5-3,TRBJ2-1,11,CASSPHSEQFF
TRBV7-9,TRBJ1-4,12,CASSFLNEKLFF
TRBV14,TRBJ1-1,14,CASSQHRDSAEAFF
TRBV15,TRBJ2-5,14,CATSRGPDFQTQYF
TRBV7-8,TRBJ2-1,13,CASRVGGSHEQFF
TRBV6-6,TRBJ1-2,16,CASSWVSDGANYGYTF
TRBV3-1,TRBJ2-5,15,CASSQKLRWVETQYF
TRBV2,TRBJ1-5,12,CASSDWSQPQHF
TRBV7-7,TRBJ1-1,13,CASSRTESTEAFF
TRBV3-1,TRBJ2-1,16,CASTSQAGGRSNEQFF
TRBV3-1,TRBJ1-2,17,CASSQLGGGGGNYGYTF
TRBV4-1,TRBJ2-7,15,CASSQLRDITYEQYF
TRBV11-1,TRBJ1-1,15,CASSLEAGEWTEAFF
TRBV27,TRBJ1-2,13,CASSPPDWYGYTF
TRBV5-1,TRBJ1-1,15,CASSPLWGRNTEAFF
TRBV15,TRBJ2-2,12,CATSGHTGELFF
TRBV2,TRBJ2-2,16,CASPLARGRLPGELFF
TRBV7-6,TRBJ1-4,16,CASSSQGASANEKLFF
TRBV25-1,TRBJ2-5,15,CASTLSGDREETQYF
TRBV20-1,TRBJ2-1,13,CSARNESYNEQFF